These T cell receptor beta chains were read from a single sample in a study of blood T cell repertoires in COVID-19. The repertoire was sequenced with immunoSEQ multiplex PCR; TCRdb's copy has only in-frame clones and lacks some. The table has about 270,000 clones, 70% to 85% seen once. The source material was peripheral blood. Receptor source: a human donor with COVID-19, enrolled during active disease. The donor label of this sample is uncertain. The CDR3 runs from the conserved cysteine through the conserved F or W. The D gene is left open where the match is weak. Size is stated for part of the rows, as once, few or many counts, or as a class when the clone is expanded.

V gene	D gene	J gene	clone size	CDR3 DNA	CDR3 protein
TRBV16	TRBD1	TRBJ1-1	.	TGTGCCAGCAGCCGCCGGGACAGAAACACTGAAGCTTTCTTT	CASSRRDRNTEAFF
TRBV3-1/TRBV3-2	TRBD1	TRBJ1-2	.	TGTGCCAGCAGCCAAGGACAGGGGGAAAGATATGGCTACACCTTC	CASSQGQGERYGYTF
TRBV28	TRBD2	TRBJ2-7	.	TGTGCCAGCAGAGTAGCGGGATCCGTTTACGAGCAGTACTTC	CASRVAGSVYEQYF
TRBV29-1	TRBD1	TRBJ2-1	.	TGCAGCGTTGAAGCTAATAGGGGGCGTGAGCAGTTCTTC	CSVEANRGREQFF
TRBV25-1	TRBD2	TRBJ2-7	.	TGTGCCAGCGAAGCGGGACTCCCTCCCTACGAGCAGTACTTC	CASEAGLPPYEQYF
TRBV4-3	TRBD1	TRBJ2-3	.	TGCGCCAGCAGCCCGGGACAGGGGTACACAGATACGCAGTATTTT	CASSPGQGYTDTQYF
TRBV2	.	TRBJ2-3	.	TGTGCCAGCAGGGACCTACAGGTAGATACGCAGTATTTT	CASRDLQVDTQYF
TRBV19	TRBD2	TRBJ2-3	.	TGTGCCAGTACCCACGTCGGGACTAGCGGGGCAGATACGCAGTATTTT	CASTHVGTSGADTQYF
TRBV29-1	TRBD1	TRBJ1-1	.	TGCAGCGTCCACACGACAGGGGGCAACACTGAAGCTTTCTTT	CSVHTTGGNTEAFF
TRBV12-3/TRBV12-4	.	TRBJ2-7	.	TGTGCCAGCACCGGGTCCTACGAGCAGTACTTC	CASTGSYEQYF
TRBV5-4	TRBD1	TRBJ2-7	once	TGTGCCAGCAGCTCCGGGACAGGGTTCTACGAGCAGTACTTC	CASSSGTGFYEQYF
TRBV12-3/TRBV12-4	.	TRBJ2-1	.	TGTGCCAGCAAGACAGGGGAGGGGAATGAGCAGTTCTTC	CASKTGEGNEQFF
TRBV6-6	.	TRBJ1-6	.	TGTGCCAGCAGTCCCGGGACTCAACCCCCCCGGGATAATTCACCCCTCCACTTT	CASSPGTQPPRDNSPLHF
TRBV28	.	TRBJ1-2	.	TGTGCCAGCAGTTTCACCCCGGACAGTTCCTATGGCTACACCTTC	CASSFTPDSSYGYTF
TRBV27	TRBD2	TRBJ2-1	.	TGTGCCAGCAGTTTTGGGGGGGGGTCCGGCAATGAGCAGTTCTTC	CASSFGGGSGNEQFF
TRBV7-2	.	TRBJ2-1	.	TGTGCCAGCAAAAAGGGGAGAGCGGGCCTAACCTACAATGAGCAGTTCTTC	CASKKGRAGLTYNEQFF